The 31 T cell receptor beta chains presented below share a single source sample, sequenced in a study of T-cell memory formation after mild COVID-19 (dated by TCRdb to the early 2020s). The protocol used for the library was 5' RACE. TCRdb lists the instrument as Illumina NovaSeq 6000. Starting from the raw public reads, TCRdb applied fastp trimming at Q25, assembled clones with MiXCR and retained in-frame beta chains. Identical CDR3 protein sequences are pooled into one entry, listed with their most common genes and DNA. The sample records 400,000 to 500,000 distinct CDR3 sequences, roughly 18% of which are singletons. Roughly 21% of the sample comes from the top ten. Material for sequencing was PBMCs or a T cell subset sorted from them (not recorded which). The receptors come from a young man who had mild COVID-19 (a few samples of this study predate the infection). The sample titles of this study are shuffled in the database, so cell type and time point are left out; the donor was told from shared clones.

The rearrangement links TRBV9 to TRBJ2-5; tentative D call: TRBD2 (5 bases). Trimming removed 4 bases from V and 2 bases from J, with 12 bases in between. The germline gives CDR1 SGDLS, CDR2 YYNGEE. The CDR3 is 14 amino acids. In nucleotides, the CDR3 is TGTGCCAGCAGCACTAGTCAGATACAAGAGACCCAGTACTTC. Protein product: CASSTSQIQETQYF. Full variable domain (rest looked up from reference TRBV9 and TRBJ2-5): DSGVTQTPKHLITATGQRVTLRCSPRSGDLSVYWYQQSLDQGLQFLIQYYNGEERAKGNILERFSAQQFPDLHSELNLSSLELGDSALYFCASSTSQIQETQYFGPGTRLLVL.

V is TRBV5-5 and J is TRBJ2-7; TRBD1 aligns across 11 bases. CDR3 length: 16 residues. Trimming at V came to 4 bases and at J to 3 bases, leaving 9 bases not matched to a gene. Germline V gene data show CDR1 as SGHKS and CDR2 as YYEKEE (reference sequence). This CDR3 is CASSLDLGTGGYEQYF. CDR3 coding DNA: TGTGCCAGCAGCCTTGACCTCGGGACAGGGGGCTACGAGCAGTACTTC.

V usage is TRBV20-1 and J usage is TRBJ2-5, with a tentative D call TRBD2 (6 bases). Germline loops: CDR1 DFQATT, CDR2 SNEGSKA (reference sequence). This CDR3 is built from 16 residues. Between the trimmed V and J ends, which lost 0 bases and 1 base, there was a span of 15 bases. DNA of the CDR3: TGCAGTGCTAGAGATTTACCGGGGAGGATCCAAGAGACCCAGTACTTC. Its translation is CSARDLPGRIQETQYF.

This clonotype showed up just a few times. V and J are TRBV7-3 and TRBJ2-6; a possible D gene is TRBD1 (5 bases). V dropped 3 bases and J dropped 0 bases, with 12 bases sitting between them. This CDR3 region has 17 residues. Germline CDR1 is SGHTA and CDR2 is FQGTGA. CDR3 nucleotides: TGTGCCAGCAGCTTGGGGCCCTCGGGCTCTGGGGCCAACGTCCTGACTTTC. Residues: CASSLGPSGSGANVLTF.

This clonotype turned up a few times. V is TRBV7-9 and J is TRBJ1-2; 7 bases are a match to TRBD1. CDR1 is SEHNR, CDR2 FQNEAQ, per germline (reference sequence). This CDR3 contains 14 residues. V lost 5 bases and J lost 6; bases outside the gene matches: 9. DNA of the CDR3: TGTGCCAGCAGCCCTGACAGGGTTGTTCATGGCTACACCTTC. Protein: CASSPDRVVHGYTF.

The sample holds a few counts of this clonotype. The rearrangement joins TRBV12-3 or TRBV12-4 to TRBJ1-1, with TRBD1 as a possible D gene (6 bases). The CDR3 covers 13 residues. V lost 7 bases, J lost 1 base, and 10 bases lay in between. The CDR3 nucleotides are TGTGCCAGCACCGTACAGGGGAACACTGAAGCTTTCTTT. Its protein is CASTVQGNTEAFF.

The J gene is TRBJ1-1, the V gene TRBV4-1; D is undetermined. The CDR3 extends over 16 amino acids. Germline CDR1 is MGHRA and CDR2 is YSYEKL. V lost 1 base, J lost 8 bases, and 20 bases lay in between. Here the CDR3 reads CASSQVSMNMYQEAFF. For the CDR3, the DNA is TGCGCCAGCAGCCAAGTCTCTATGAATATGTATCAGGAAGCTTTCTTT.

The V call is TRBV19, the J call TRBJ2-5; either TRBD1 or TRBD2 may fit D (6 bases each). The CDR3 runs 15 residues. The germline gives CDR1 LNHDA, CDR2 SQIVND (reference sequence). The ends were cut back, 4 bases at V and 5 bases at J, with 17 bases in the middle. CDR3 protein: CASSTDRRAVETQYF. In DNA, the CDR3 is TGTGCCAGTAGTACAGACAGGAGGGCGGTGGAGACCCAGTACTTC.

The chain employs TRBV21-1 and TRBJ2-7; whether TRBD1, the table's D call, matches the DNA was not checked. TRBV21-1 is flagged as a pseudogene. This CDR3 spans 14 amino acids. The CDR3 DNA reads TGTGCCAGCAGCATGGCGGGGCGACTCCACGAGCAGTACTTC. It codes for CASSMAGRLHEQYF.

This clonotype has more than one count but fewer than ten. V usage is TRBV12-3 or TRBV12-4 and J usage is TRBJ1-6; D unclear. The CDR3 is 14 amino acids. Trimming took off 5 bases at V and 7 bases at J, with 12 bases between the two ends. The CDR3 bases are TGTGCCAGCAGTACCGATCATTCGAATTCACCCCTCCACTTT. It specifies CASSTDHSNSPLHF.

The sample holds a few counts of this clonotype. V usage is TRBV7-9 and J usage is TRBJ2-5; 7 nucleotides match TRBD1. The germline V gene has CDR1 SEHNR and CDR2 FQNEAQ (reference sequence). The CDR3 covers 14 residues. The trim removed 3 bases at V and 4 bases at J, leaving 5 bases unmatched. The CDR3 DNA sequence: TGTGCCAGCAGCTTCGACAGGGAGAGAGAGACCCAGTACTTC. Protein: CASSFDRERETQYF.

V gene TRBV18 combines with J gene TRBJ1-1; D gene ambiguous. CDR3 length equals 14 residues. V was trimmed by 2 bases and J by 0 bases, leaving 7 bases between them. CDR1 KGHSH and CDR2 LQKENI come from the germline V gene. In DNA, the CDR3 is TGTGCCAGCTCACCAAGTGAGATGAACACTGAAGCTTTCTTT. It translates to CASSPSEMNTEAFF.

This clonotype was seen a handful of times. The chain carries TRBV11-2 and TRBJ1-2; D remains ambiguous. The CDR3 loop spans 14 amino acids. Germline assignment: CDR1 SGHAT and CDR2 FQNNGV. V was cut by 7 bases and J by 1 base, with 13 bases left in between. The CDR3: CASKGLVVNYGYTF. CDR3 coding DNA: TGTGCCAGCAAAGGACTGGTCGTTAACTATGGCTACACCTTC.

This clonotype showed up just a few times. The chain has TRBV24-1 and TRBJ1-5, with D uncertain. This CDR3 has 12 amino acids. V lost 2 bases and J 8 bases, leaving 6 bases between the germline ends. CDR1 is KGHDR, CDR2 SFDVKD, per germline. CDR3 nucleotides: TGTGCCACCAGTGATTCAACAAAGCCCCAGCATTTT. It is translated as CATSDSTKPQHF.

This clonotype occurred a few times. The chain carries TRBV7-3 and TRBJ2-7; possible D gene TRBD1, 6 bases. This CDR3 has 14 residues. CDR1 is SGHTA and CDR2 is FQGTGA in the germline V gene. V lost 6 bases, J lost 5 bases, and 17 bases lay in between. The CDR3 region is CASSLRGIPNEQYF. Here the CDR3 DNA reads TGTGCCAGCAGTCTGAGGGGGATCCCCAACGAGCAGTACTTC.

This clonotype was seen ten or more times. V usage is TRBV7-2 and J usage is TRBJ2-1, with D possibly called TRBD1 or TRBD2 (5 bases each). V lost 3 bases to trimming and J lost 4 bases, with 7 bases between them. From germline, CDR1 is SGHTA and CDR2 FQGNSA. The CDR3 consists of 13 residues. For the CDR3, the DNA is TGTGCCAGCAGCTTCGAGGGGTACAATGAGCAGTTCTTC. It encodes CASSFEGYNEQFF.

This clonotype was counted between two and nine times. The chain recombines TRBV15 with TRBJ1-4; a possible D gene is TRBD1 (6 bases). The CDR3 runs 18 residues. Germline V gene lookup returns CDR1 LNHNV and CDR2 YYDKDF (reference sequence). V lost 0 bases to trimming and J lost 8 bases, with 22 bases between them. CDR3 residues: CATSRDRGGQGLGEKLFF. CDR3 sequence (DNA): TGTGCCACCAGCAGAGATAGGGGGGGCCAGGGGCTCGGAGAAAAACTGTTTTTT.

The rearrangement joins TRBV4-2 to TRBJ1-1; TRBD1 agrees at 11 bases. Germline V gene data show CDR1 as LGHNA and CDR2 as YNFKEQ. This CDR3 is 14 amino acids long. Trimming cost V 1 base and J 10 bases; bases outside gene matches: 5. CDR3 sequence (DNA): TGTGCCAGCAGCCAAGGGACAGGGGGCGACGTAGCTTTCTTT. Protein product: CASSQGTGGDVAFF.

In this sample, this clonotype turned up a few times. The J gene is TRBJ1-4, the V gene TRBV11-3, with 8 bases matching TRBD1. The CDR3 runs 16 residues. Looked up from germline, CDR1 is SGHNT and CDR2 is YENEEA. Trimming removed 5 bases from V and 0 bases from J; junction bases left unmatched: 5. CDR3 sequence (DNA): TGTGCCAGCAGCACAGGGGGAGTAGCAACTAATGAAAAACTGTTTTTT. Protein product: CASSTGGVATNEKLFF.

This clonotype was counted only a few times. The gene calls are TRBV7-8 and TRBJ1-2, with no clear D. Between the trimmed V and J ends, which lost 5 bases and 2 bases, there was a span of 12 bases. Germline V gene data show CDR1 as SGHVS and CDR2 as FQNEAQ. This CDR3 comprises 14 residues. CDR3 bases: TGTGCCAGCAGCCCCGGAAGAGGAAACTATGGCTACACCTTC. Translating it yields CASSPGRGNYGYTF.

This clonotype was observed a handful of times. J is TRBJ2-1 and V is TRBV27, with 8 bases aligning to TRBD2. Germline V gene data show CDR1 as MNHEY and CDR2 as SMNVEV (reference sequence). The V gene end was trimmed by 3 bases and the J gene end by 2 bases; junction bases not matched to a gene: 6. The CDR3 has 16 amino acids. CDR3 residues: CASSFLRRGAYNEQFF. The CDR3 DNA reads TGTGCCAGCAGTTTTCTTAGGCGGGGGGCCTACAATGAGCAGTTCTTC.

In this sample, this clonotype turned up many times. The J gene is TRBJ2-1, the V gene TRBV7-3; 11 bases are a match to TRBD2. CDR3 length equals 16 residues. Per the germline V gene, CDR1 is SGHTA and CDR2 is FQGTGA. V trimming: 2 bases; J trimming: 8 bases; junction bases outside the gene matches: 8. CDR3 in amino acids: CASSLLAGGPFYEQFF. CDR3 nucleotide sequence: TGTGCCAGCAGCTTATTAGCGGGGGGGCCATTTTATGAGCAGTTCTTC. The full variable domain, completed using reference TRBV7-3 and TRBJ2-1, is GAGVSQTPSNKVTEKGKYVELRCDPISGHTALYWYRQSLGQGPEFLIYFQGTGAADDSGLPNDRFFAVRPEGSVSTLKIQRTERGDSAVYLCASSLLAGGPFYEQFFGPGTRLTVL.

This clonotype was picked up a small number of times. The chain carries TRBV18 and TRBJ2-6, with D unclear. The CDR3 has 15 residues. V shed 2 bases and J shed 4 bases, with 9 bases lying between them. From germline, CDR1 is KGHSH and CDR2 LQKENI. CDR3 loop: CASSPMGSGANVLTF. CDR3 sequence (DNA): TGTGCCAGCTCACCAATGGGATCCGGGGCCAACGTCCTGACTTTC.

The chain employs TRBV7-9 and TRBJ2-3; 13 bases map to TRBD2. Per germline, CDR1 SEHNR and CDR2 FQNEAQ (reference sequence). The CDR3 is made up of 19 amino acids. Losses at the gene ends were 0 bases for V and 2 bases for J; bases not matched to a gene: 8. CDR3 in DNA: TGTGCCAGCAGCTTAGCCGCCGGACTAGCGGGGGAGTTCACAGATACGCAGTATTTT. Its protein is CASSLAAGLAGEFTDTQYF.

This clonotype was counted only a few times. This rearrangement joins TRBV6-5 to TRBJ1-1; D gene uncertain. This CDR3 is 14 amino acids long. The germline V and J ends were trimmed by 0 bases and 7 bases, with 12 bases remaining between them. Per germline, CDR1 MNHEY and CDR2 SVGAGI. This CDR3 is CASSYSNLGNEAFF. The CDR3 DNA reads TGTGCCAGCAGTTACTCGAATCTAGGGAATGAAGCTTTCTTT.

This clonotype was counted only a few times. The J gene is TRBJ2-7, the V gene TRBV6-5; TRBD1 matches at 7 bases. The CDR3 is 15 amino acids. CDR1 is MNHEY and CDR2 is SVGAGI in the germline V gene. The V gene end was trimmed by 6 bases and the J gene end by 4 bases; junction bases not matched to a gene: 12. CDR3 loop: CASSLRTGSTYEQYF. CDR3 bases: TGTGCCAGCAGCCTTCGGACAGGATCAACTTACGAGCAGTACTTC.

The chain uses TRBV5-1 and TRBJ2-7; D possibly corresponds to TRBD2 (5 bases). The CDR3 has 15 amino acids. CDR1 and CDR2 (germline): SGHRS, YFSETQ. V gave up 5 bases and J gave up 5 bases, with 20 bases separating them. The CDR3 DNA sequence: TGCGCCAGCAGGCTAGCTGCCAGTCCGAGGGACGAGCAGTACTTC. As protein: CASRLAASPRDEQYF.

This clonotype has a count of ten or more. The CDR3 sequence: CASSQLVGSWYGELFF. In DNA form, the CDR3 reads TGCGCCAGCAGCCAATTGGTGGGGTCGTGGTACGGGGAGCTGTTTTTT. V usage is TRBV4-3 and J usage is TRBJ2-2; no clear D gene. The V end was cut by 2 bases, the J end by 7 bases, with 17 bases between. Per the germline V gene, CDR1 is LGHNA and CDR2 is YSLEER. The CDR3 extends over 16 amino acids.

This clonotype was found a few times. The conserved phenylalanine or tryptophan normally closing the CDR3 is absent here, so this likely arose from a read error. Because the CDR3's place on the DNA is in doubt, the DNA is left out and the CDR3 is given as listed by TCRdb. This chain connects TRBV4-3 to TRBJ1-2. Per germline, CDR1 LGHNA and CDR2 YSLEER. Termini included, the CDR3 measures 10 amino acids. CDR3 protein: CASSQDNWPR.

There are a few counts of this clonotype. This chain links TRBV7-6 with TRBJ1-2; D is possibly TRBD1 (5 bases). Germline V CDR1 and CDR2: SGHVS, FNYEAQ. The V end lost 3 bases, the J end lost 8 bases, and 22 bases lay between the germline ends. The CDR3 has 16 amino acids. CDR3: CASSLGGVRVNEGYTF. Here the CDR3 DNA reads TGTGCCAGCAGCTTGGGGGGTGTGCGGGTTAATGAAGGCTACACCTTC. Full variable domain (remainder filled in from reference TRBV7-6 and TRBJ1-2): GAGVSQSPRYKVTKRGQDVALRCDPISGHVSLYWYRQALGQGPEFLTYFNYEAQQDKSGLPNDRFSAERPEGSISTLTIQRTEQRDSAMYRCASSLGGVRVNEGYTFGSGTRLTVV.

This clonotype has a count of ten or more. The rearrangement links TRBV5-1 to TRBJ2-3; tentatively, D is TRBD2 (5 bases). Between the trimmed V and J ends, which lost 7 bases and 4 bases, there was a span of 13 bases. CDR1 is SGHRS, CDR2 YFSETQ, per germline. This CDR3 is 13 amino acids long. The CDR3 DNA reads TGCGCCAGCGGGGAGATCAAGGCAGATACGCAGTATTTT. Amino acid sequence: CASGEIKADTQYF.